Shown below are 22 T cell receptor beta chains from a single sample sequenced in a study of control samples from healthy donors and cancer patients. Here immunoSEQ multiplex PCR was the method, and the copy in TCRdb shows in-frame clones only, minus some. This sample has 150,000 to 200,000 clones, with about 92% found just once. Source material: blood. The origin of the receptors is a man aged 25 to 40 in good health.

The rearrangement uses TRBV11-3 and TRBJ2-3, with 12 bases aligning to TRBD2. Germline CDR1 SGHNT, CDR2 YENEEA. With V trimmed by 6 bases and J by 0 bases, 10 bases remained unmatched. This CDR3 has 18 residues. Here the CDR3 reads CASRRGLAGSPSTDTQYF. In nucleotides, the CDR3 is TGTGCCAGCAGACGAGGACTAGCGGGATCTCCTAGCACAGATACGCAGTATTTT.

This sequence joins TRBV3-1 (or the pseudogene TRBV3-2) and TRBJ2-4; D is unclear. The CDR3 has 14 amino acids. Germline assignment: CDR1 LGHDT and CDR2 YNNKEL (reference sequence). Trimming took off 0 bases at V and 9 bases at J, with 12 bases between the two ends. DNA of the CDR3: TGTGCCAGCAGCCAAGAGACTGCGCGGTCCATTCAGTACTTC. This translates into CASSQETARSIQYF.

The chain couples TRBV3-1 (or the pseudogene TRBV3-2) to TRBJ2-4, with D unclear. CDR1 is LGHDT, CDR2 YNNKEL, per germline (reference sequence). Trimming cost V 4 bases and J 0 bases, with 10 bases left between them. The CDR3 contains 15 residues. Written as DNA, the CDR3 is TGTGCCAGCAGCCGCTGGGATACAGCCAAAAACATTCAGTACTTC. Residues: CASSRWDTAKNIQYF.

The rearrangement joins TRBV6-2 or TRBV6-3 to TRBJ1-6; D unresolved. This CDR3 spans 16 amino acids. V was trimmed by 2 bases and J by 6 bases, leaving 14 bases between them. Germline CDR1 reads MNHEY; CDR2 reads SVGEGT. This chain's CDR3 is CASSYGGIRSNSPLHF. The CDR3 DNA sequence: TGTGCCAGCAGTTACGGTGGCATCCGTTCTAATTCACCCCTCCACTTT.

This chain connects TRBV10-3 to TRBJ1-6; TRBD1 is a possible D gene (6 bases). The CDR3 contains 12 residues. Germline V gene lookup returns CDR1 ENHRY and CDR2 SYGVKD. The ends were cut back, 10 bases at V and 7 bases at J, with 11 bases in the middle. The CDR3 is CATGAENSPLHF. CDR3 DNA sequence: TGTGCCACGGGGGCAGAAAATTCACCCCTCCACTTT.

This chain joins TRBV6-5 and TRBJ1-2; 9 positions agree with TRBD1. CDR1 is MNHEY and CDR2 is SVGAGI in the germline V gene. There are 13 residues in the CDR3. V trimming: 6 bases; J trimming: 10 bases; junction bases outside the gene matches: 9. The CDR3 loop reads CASRTGGPPIYTF. The CDR3 DNA follows: TGTGCCAGCAGAACAGGGGGCCCCCCTATCTACACCTTC.

The chain employs TRBV5-4 and TRBJ2-7; D might be TRBD1 (5 bases). Per germline, CDR1 SGHNT and CDR2 YYREEE (reference sequence). Trimming left V 0 bases short and J 4 bases short, with 17 bases between. The CDR3 sequence is 16 residues long. CDR3 nucleotides: TGTGCCAGCAGCTTGGTGGTCGGTGAAGGGGCTTACGAGCAGTACTTC. This sequence encodes CASSLVVGEGAYEQYF.

CDR3 residues: CASRWAGVPQETQYF. The CDR3 nucleotides are TGTGCCAGCAGGTGGGCGGGAGTACCCCAAGAGACCCAGTACTTC. This rearrangement joins TRBV2 to TRBJ2-5; 7 nucleotides line up with TRBD2. CDR3 length equals 15 residues. CDR1 and CDR2 (germline): SNHLY, FYNNEI. Germline trimming cut 6 bases from V and 1 base from J; bases unmatched to any gene: 8. Supplemented by reference TRBV2 and TRBJ2-5, the full variable domain reads EPEVTQTPSHQVTQMGQEVILRCVPISNHLYFYWYRQILGQKVEFLVSFYNNEISEKSEIFDDQFSVERPDGSNFTLKIRSTKLEDSAMYFCASRWAGVPQETQYFGPGTRLLVL.

This chain joins TRBV18 and TRBJ1-5; D is ambiguous. This CDR3 comprises 13 residues. Trimming removed 4 bases from V and 5 bases from J, with 9 bases in between. Germline CDR1 reads KGHSH; CDR2 reads LQKENI. CDR3 sequence (DNA): TGTGCCAGCTCACTAGGGTCAGATCAGCCCCAGCATTTT. This translates into CASSLGSDQPQHF.

The chain combines TRBV7-9 with TRBJ1-6, with D maybe TRBD1 (5 bases). Germline assignment: CDR1 SEHNR and CDR2 FQNEAQ (reference sequence). The V and J ends lost 6 bases and 9 bases respectively, with 12 bases between them. The CDR3 totals 13 residues. CDR3 DNA: TGTGCCAGCAGTAGGGGCGAACGTTCACCCCTCCACTTT. Amino acid sequence: CASSRGERSPLHF.

The chain is built from TRBV9 and TRBJ2-3, with unresolved D. CDR1 SGDLS and CDR2 YYNGEE come from the germline V gene. There are 16 residues in the CDR3. The V end was cut by 0 bases, the J end by 0 bases, with 11 bases between. The CDR3 DNA follows: TGTGCCAGCAGCGTAGGACCATCTAGAAGCACAGATACGCAGTATTTT. Translating gives CASSVGPSRSTDTQYF. Using reference TRBV9 and TRBJ2-3 for the parts outside the CDR3, the full variable domain is DSGVTQTPKHLITATGQRVTLRCSPRSGDLSVYWYQQSLDQGLQFLIQYYNGEERAKGNILERFSAQQFPDLHSELNLSSLELGDSALYFCASSVGPSRSTDTQYFGPGTRLTVL.

The chain has TRBV6-5 and TRBJ2-7; D is undetermined. Per germline, CDR1 MNHEY and CDR2 SVGAGI. Trimming cost V 0 bases and J 2 bases, with 11 bases left between them. CDR3 length: 15 amino acids. CDR3 in DNA: TGTGCCAGCAGTTACTCGGGCTTCCGTACCTACGAGCAGTACTTC. Protein: CASSYSGFRTYEQYF.

V usage is TRBV2 and J usage is TRBJ2-7, with D tentatively TRBD2 (7 bases). Germline V lookup: CDR1 SNHLY, CDR2 FYNNEI. CDR3 length equals 15 residues. The V and J ends lost 6 bases and 2 bases respectively, with 17 bases between them. The CDR3 loop reads CASRWDAGAAYEQYF. CDR3 coding DNA: TGTGCCAGCAGATGGGACGCGGGGGCCGCCTACGAGCAGTACTTC.

This chain links TRBV18 with TRBJ1-1, with D unclear. Germline values: CDR1 KGHSH, CDR2 LQKENI. Trimming took off 3 bases at V and 4 bases at J, with 9 bases between the two ends. The CDR3 length is 13 residues. CDR3 sequence: CASSPLESTEAFF. DNA for the CDR3: TGTGCCAGCTCACCCCTCGAGAGCACTGAAGCTTTCTTT.

In this sample, this clone turned up a few times. The V call is TRBV4-1, the J call TRBJ1-5, with TRBD1 as a possible D gene (5 bases). V was clipped by 6 bases and J by 4 bases, with 13 bases between them. CDR3 length: 14 residues. The germline V gene encodes CDR1 MGHRA and CDR2 YSYEKL. For the CDR3, the DNA is TGCGCCAGCAGTAAGGGGCCCGGAAATCAGCCCCAGCATTTT. Translation: CASSKGPGNQPQHF.

The chain combines TRBV10-1 with TRBJ2-5, with D possibly being TRBD1 or TRBD2 (5 bases each). The CDR3 is made up of 15 amino acids. CDR1 and CDR2 (germline): WNHNN, SYGVQD (reference sequence). Trimming cost V 6 bases and J 4 bases, with 18 bases left between them. DNA for the CDR3: TGCGCCAGCAGCGGCGAGCTAGGGGCGGGAGAGACCCAGTACTTC. It yields the protein CASSGELGAGETQYF.

The CDR3 is CASSLDRGGSSYNEQFF. The CDR3 DNA is TGTGCCAGCAGCTTAGATCGGGGCGGGAGCTCCTACAATGAGCAGTTCTTC. V usage is TRBV11-2 and J usage is TRBJ2-1; 7 bases map to TRBD2. Germline lookup yields CDR1 SGHAT and CDR2 FQNNGV. This CDR3 contains 17 residues. The J segment lost 0 bases and the V segment lost 0 bases, leaving 5 bases of the junction unmatched. Combining the CDR3 with reference TRBV11-2 and TRBJ2-1 gives the whole variable domain EAGVAQSPRYKIIEKRQSVAFWCNPISGHATLYWYQQILGQGPKLLIQFQNNGVVDDSQLPKDRFSAERLKGVDSTLKIQPAKLEDSAVYLCASSLDRGGSSYNEQFFGPGTRLTVL.

This sequence joins TRBV19 and TRBJ2-7, with 10 bases matching TRBD1. Germline CDR1 LNHDA, CDR2 SQIVND (reference sequence). The CDR3 runs to 15 residues. V gave up 5 bases and J gave up 5 bases; unmatched junction bases: 9. CDR3 region: CASSHGTGVSNEQYF. The CDR3 bases are TGTGCCAGTAGTCACGGGACAGGGGTAAGCAACGAGCAGTACTTC.

This chain links TRBV11-2 with TRBJ2-5; 7 bases are a match to TRBD1. The CDR3 consists of 15 residues. V lost 5 bases, J lost 4 bases, and 10 bases stayed unmatched. Germline loops: CDR1 SGHAT, CDR2 FQNNGV. Here the CDR3 DNA reads TGTGCCAGCAGCGCGAGGGGGCCACCTGGAGAGACCCAGTACTTC. It translates to CASSARGPPGETQYF.

This clone was found a few times. This chain uses TRBV5-1 with TRBJ1-2; 10 nucleotides agree with TRBD1. J lost 7 bases, V lost 0 bases, and 3 bases had no gene match. The CDR3 contains 14 residues. CDR1 is SGHRS and CDR2 is YFSETQ in the germline V gene. Here the CDR3 reads CASSLAGTGVGYTF. In DNA form, the CDR3 reads TGCGCCAGCAGCTTGGCTGGGACAGGGGTTGGCTACACCTTC.

The genes are TRBV12-3 or TRBV12-4 and TRBJ2-3; 8 bases are a match to TRBD2. The CDR3 length is 13 residues. With V trimmed by 5 bases and J by 5 bases, 3 bases remained unmatched. CDR3 DNA sequence: TGTGCCAGCAGTCTGAGCGGGAGAGATACGCAGTATTTT. It is translated as CASSLSGRDTQYF.

The CDR3 loop reads CASSVEEFSNQPQHF. DNA of the CDR3: TGTGCCAGCAGCGTTGAAGAATTTAGCAATCAGCCCCAGCATTTT. The genes are TRBV4-2 and TRBJ1-5; no clear D. V was pared by 5 bases and J by 0 bases, with 11 bases between. In germline, CDR1 is LGHNA, CDR2 YNFKEQ. This CDR3 has 15 residues.